This T cell receptor beta chain was sequenced for a study of blood T cell repertoires in COVID-19. Study in general: From the United States, Italy and Spain came samples of acute and convalescent COVID-19.

V lost 1 base to trimming and J lost 5 bases, with 8 bases between them. This CDR3 comprises 13 residues. Germline CDR1 and CDR2: MGHRA and YSYEKL. In the original analysis: Reference gene primer amplification gave estimated nucleated cell counts. Clones were sequenced by immunoSEQ multiplex PCR, and TCRdb holds only the in-frame ones, with some missing. The V and J calls and clone size come from that table; D and trimming were worked out from the DNA. The sample lists approximately 150,000 clones, approximately 88% occurring once. This chain uses TRBV4-1 with TRBJ2-5, with D unclear. This TCR was recovered from an older man with active COVID-19. The sample was peripheral blood. This CDR3 reads CASSQGLVETQYF. The CDR3 DNA reads as TGCGCCAGCAGCCAAGGGCTAGTGGAGACCCAGTACTTC.